These 5 T cell receptor beta chains were sequenced from one sample in a study of T cell repertoires in cytomegalovirus infection. Their recognized antigens are unknown. TCRdb used MiXCR to reprocess the reads, holding one entry per CDR3 protein. This table holds hundreds of thousands of distinct CDR3 sequences, 32% found once. This material consisted of cultured CD8+ T cells from PBMCs, taken from culture after CMV antigen stimulation. All receptors come from a human donor in good health (CMV status not recorded). Some clones in this sample may be carry-over from other donors' samples.

V is TRBV7-9 and J is TRBJ2-1; 7 positions match TRBD2. Looked up from germline, CDR1 is SEHNR and CDR2 is FQNEAQ (reference sequence). This CDR3 region has 15 residues. V was clipped by 5 bases and J by 3 bases; unmatched bases: 7. The CDR3 region is CASSPPAGVYNEQFF. DNA for the CDR3: TGTGCCAGCAGCCCGCCCGCGGGGGTCTACAATGAGCAGTTCTTC.

The chain carries TRBV10-3 and TRBJ1-2; 8 positions match TRBD1. CDR3 length: 15 amino acids. Germline V gene data show CDR1 as ENHRY and CDR2 as SYGVKD. V shed 9 bases and J 5 bases; nucleotides not matched to a gene: 14. This CDR3 reads CAIRQWTGTGYGYTF. The DNA of the CDR3 is TGTGCCATACGACAATGGACAGGGACGGGGTATGGCTACACCTTC.

This clonotype was detected a few times. The rearrangement joins TRBV7-6 to TRBJ1-2; unclear D gene. The germline gives CDR1 SGHVS, CDR2 FNYEAQ. CDR3 length: 14 amino acids. V lost 1 base and J 6 bases, leaving 12 bases between the germline ends. The CDR3 spells CASSLDIGFDGYTF. The CDR3 DNA is TGTGCCAGCAGCTTAGACATCGGATTCGATGGCTACACCTTC.

This clonotype turned up a few times. The CDR3 loop reads CASSFMRGLTDTQYF. CDR3 sequence (DNA): TGTGCCAGCAGCTTCATGCGGGGACTCACAGATACGCAGTATTTT. V and J are TRBV11-2 and TRBJ2-3, with D perhaps TRBD2 (6 bases). The CDR3 length is 15 residues. The V gene's germline CDR1 is SGHAT and CDR2 FQNNGV. The germline V and J ends were trimmed by 3 bases and 2 bases, with 12 bases remaining between them.

V gene TRBV27 combines with J gene TRBJ1-5; D is unclear. The V end was cut by 8 bases, the J end by 4 bases, with 9 bases between. The CDR3 sequence is 12 residues long. Per the germline V gene, CDR1 is MNHEY and CDR2 is SMNVEV (reference sequence). The CDR3 DNA reads TGTGCCAGCGCCAAGGGAAATCAGCCCCAGCATTTT. This sequence encodes CASAKGNQPQHF.